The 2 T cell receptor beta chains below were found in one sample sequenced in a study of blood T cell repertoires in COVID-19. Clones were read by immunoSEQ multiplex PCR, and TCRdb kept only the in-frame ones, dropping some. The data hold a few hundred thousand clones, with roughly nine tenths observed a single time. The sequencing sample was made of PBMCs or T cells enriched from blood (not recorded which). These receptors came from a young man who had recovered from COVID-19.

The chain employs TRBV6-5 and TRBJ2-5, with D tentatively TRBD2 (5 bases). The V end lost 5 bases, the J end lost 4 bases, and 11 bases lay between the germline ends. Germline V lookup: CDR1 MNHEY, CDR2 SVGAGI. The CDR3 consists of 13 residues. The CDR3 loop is CASSPGLLETQYF. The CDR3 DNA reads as TGTGCCAGCAGTCCAGGACTCTTAGAGACCCAGTACTTC.

The CDR3 nucleotides are TGTGCCAGCAGCCTTCTGAACCGGGAGCAGTTCTTC. It encodes CASSLLNREQFF. The chain is built from TRBV7-2 and TRBJ2-1; D is ambiguous. From germline, CDR1 is SGHTA and CDR2 FQGNSA. V lost 5 bases to trimming and J lost 10 bases, with 12 bases between them. The CDR3 has 12 residues.